This T cell receptor beta chain was profiled in a study of post-analysis software for immune sequencing data. Study information: Relapsing-remitting, secondary progressive and progressive-relapsing multiple sclerosis were all included among the disease courses. Findings of the study overall: Multiple sclerosis patients showed significantly lower normalized Chao1 diversity than controls did. Four to six TRBV segments appeared more often in patients than in controls, and TRBV5-6, TRBV5-1 and TRBV20-1 were among these. When the samples were clustered directly with F measure, those that had been prepared in the same batch showed strong co-clustering.

The CDR3 covers 12 residues. The germline V and J ends were trimmed by 0 bases and 6 bases, with 9 bases remaining between them. Germline CDR1 is DFQATT and CDR2 is SNEGSKA (reference sequence). Prepared TCR beta cDNA libraries contained unique molecular identifiers. Out of roughly 0.95 to 10 million T cells, roughly 0.5 million cDNA molecules were generated. A single record per CDR3 protein comes from TCRdb applying MiXCR to the PCR reads. This table has 700,000 to 900,000 distinct CDR3 sequences, about 43% appearing once. The table lists this clonotype with a few counts. Its antigen is unknown. The sequence was obtained from a girl aged 5 to 17 with multiple sclerosis. The chain is built from TRBV20-1 and TRBJ2-7; tentative D call: TRBD2 (5 bases). Material: blood. CDR3 DNA sequence: TGCAGTGCTAGAGATTTAGGGAGCGAGCAGTACTTC. Its translation is CSARDLGSEQYF.